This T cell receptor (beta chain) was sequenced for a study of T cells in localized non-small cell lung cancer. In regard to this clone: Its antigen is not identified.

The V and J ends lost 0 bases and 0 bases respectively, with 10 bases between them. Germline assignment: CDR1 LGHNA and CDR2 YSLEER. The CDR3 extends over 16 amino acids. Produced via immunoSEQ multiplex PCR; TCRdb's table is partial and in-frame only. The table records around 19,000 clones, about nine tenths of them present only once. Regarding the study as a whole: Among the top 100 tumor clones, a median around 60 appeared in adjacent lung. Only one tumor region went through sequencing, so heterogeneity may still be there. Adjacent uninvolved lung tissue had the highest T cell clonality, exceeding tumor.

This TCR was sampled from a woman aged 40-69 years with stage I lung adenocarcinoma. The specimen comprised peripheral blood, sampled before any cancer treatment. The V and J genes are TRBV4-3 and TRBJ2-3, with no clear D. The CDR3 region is CASSQDFSSSTDTQYF. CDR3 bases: TGCGCCAGCAGCCAAGACTTTTCCAGCAGCACAGATACGCAGTATTTT.